This TCR beta chain was identified in a study of cytomegalovirus exposure and HLA in healthy donors. General observations from the study: In vitro, a few CMV-associated chains proved specific for CMV antigens.

The PCR contained 60 Vbeta and 13 Jbeta primers. Assay used: immunoSEQ multiplex PCR; TCRdb lists only in-frame clones, some missing. The sample shows approximately 100,000 clones, 70% to 85% of them seen only once. Trimming cost V 1 base and J 7 bases; bases outside gene matches: 4. Germline V lookup: CDR1 SEHNR, CDR2 FQNEAQ (reference sequence). CDR3 size: 15 residues. This clone was counted a few times. The antigen remains undetermined. The chain carries TRBV7-9 and TRBJ1-6; 7 bases line up with TRBD1. The TCR was taken from a man between 35 and 55 years old in good health and CMV-seropositive. Sequenced: PBMCs. Here the CDR3 reads CASSLGDRENSPLHF. Here the CDR3 DNA reads TGTGCCAGCAGCTTAGGAGACAGGGAGAATTCACCCCTCCACTTT.